One and the same sample provided the 2 T cell receptor beta chains below, sequenced in a study of cytomegalovirus exposure and HLA in healthy donors. The PCR was carried out with 60 Vbeta primers and 13 Jbeta primers. Produced via immunoSEQ multiplex PCR; TCRdb's table is partial and in-frame only. The sample yields about 200,000 clones, 75% to 85% seen once. Sequenced sample: PBMCs. The receptors here all came from a girl aged 10 to 17 in good health and CMV-seropositive.

The chain carries TRBV15 and TRBJ2-7; D is possibly TRBD1 (5 bases). CDR3 length: 14 amino acids. The V gene lost 0 bases and the J gene lost 0 bases, with 6 bases spanning the gap. Germline CDR1 LNHNV, CDR2 YYDKDF (reference sequence). The chain's CDR3 is CATSRDRVSYEQYF. The CDR3 DNA reads TGTGCCACCAGCAGAGACAGGGTCTCCTACGAGCAGTACTTC. Together with reference TRBV15 and TRBJ2-7, the CDR3 gives the full variable domain: DAMVIQNPRYQVTQFGKPVTLSCSQTLNHNVMYWYQQKSSQAPKLLFHYYDKDFNNEADTPDNFQSRRPNTSFCFLDIRSPGLGDTAMYLCATSRDRVSYEQYFGPGTRLTVT.

J is TRBJ2-7 and V is TRBV7-7, with TRBD1 matching 7 bases. V lost 5 bases and J lost 2; bases outside the gene matches: 9. CDR1 is SSHAT and CDR2 is FNYEAQ in the germline V gene (reference sequence). The CDR3 has 15 amino acids. The CDR3 here is CASSASPGQTYEQYF. CDR3 sequence (DNA): TGTGCCAGCAGCGCCTCGCCGGGACAGACCTACGAGCAGTACTTC.